The entry below gives a single TCR beta chain sequence along with its context. Sequenced by immunoSEQ multiplex PCR; TCRdb stores in-frame clones only, minus some. The profile shows about 95,000 clones, around 89% of them singletons. The data were obtained in a study of control samples from healthy donors and cancer patients. The CDR3 consists of 13 residues. The germline V and J ends were trimmed by 1 base and 4 bases, with 5 bases remaining between them. Germline CDR1 and CDR2: SGHRS and YFSETQ. Sequencing used blood. V usage is TRBV5-1 and J usage is TRBJ2-2; D remains unclear. The TCR was taken from a woman aged 70-85 years in good health. CDR3 nucleotide sequence: TGCGCCAGCAGCTTGAGTGGCACCGGGGAGCTGTTTTTT. It specifies CASSLSGTGELFF.